The 16 T cell receptor beta chains presented below share a single source sample, sequenced in a study of beta chain features in type 1 diabetes. The authors reverse transcribed all of the isolated RNA, so sequencing captured expressed TCRB transcripts. Clones were read by immunoSEQ multiplex PCR, and TCRdb kept only the in-frame ones, dropping some. There are a few hundred thousand clones in the sample; 14% occur only once, and approximately 0.038% lies in the top ten. Sequenced input: naive CD4+ T cells from blood. The origin of the receptors is a man between 25 and 39 years old in good health.

The CDR3 DNA reads as TGCGCCAGCAGCCCACAGGGGGGTGAAAAACTGTTTTTT. Its protein is CASSPQGGEKLFF. The genes are TRBV5-1 and TRBJ1-4, with 8 bases that match TRBD1. CDR3 length: 13 residues. The germline gives CDR1 SGHRS, CDR2 YFSETQ. The trim removed 4 bases at V and 7 bases at J, leaving 3 bases unmatched.

The V gene is TRBV5-4, the J gene TRBJ2-7, with D perhaps matching TRBD1 (6 bases). V lost 0 bases to trimming and J lost 3 bases, with 13 bases between them. CDR1 and CDR2 (germline): SGHNT, YYREEE (reference sequence). CDR3 length: 15 amino acids. The CDR3 DNA reads as TGTGCCAGCAGCTTGGCCTCGGCAGGGGACTACGAGCAGTACTTC. Translated, it gives CASSLASAGDYEQYF.

V is TRBV25-1 and J is TRBJ2-3; 10 bases agree with TRBD2. CDR3 length: 17 amino acids. CDR1 and CDR2 (germline): MGHDK, SYGVNS. J was trimmed by 1 base and V by 1 base; bases with no gene match: 5. The CDR3 bases are TGTGCCAGCAGTGAATCCGGTCTAGCGGGGGGCACAGATACGCAGTATTTT. Amino acids: CASSESGLAGGTDTQYF.

The V gene is TRBV7-2, the J gene TRBJ2-3, with a possible D match to TRBD1 (6 bases). The germline CDR1 and CDR2 sequences are SGHTA and FQGNSA. The CDR3 length is 16 residues. Trimming cost V 0 bases and J 4 bases, with 14 bases left between them. In DNA form, the CDR3 reads TGTGCCAGCAGCTTAGCCAGGGGCTTGCTTGCAGATACGCAGTATTTT. It encodes CASSLARGLLADTQYF.

The chain is built from TRBV18 and TRBJ2-3; 7 bases agree with TRBD1. This CDR3 spans 15 amino acids. J lost 1 base, V lost 5 bases, and 6 bases had no gene match. Per germline, CDR1 KGHSH and CDR2 LQKENI. CDR3 nucleotides: TGTGCCAGCTCATTCCGGGACAGTCGCACAGATACGCAGTATTTT. This translates into CASSFRDSRTDTQYF.

The chain is built from TRBV9 and TRBJ2-3; 8 nucleotides match TRBD1. The J segment lost 7 bases and the V segment lost 3 bases, leaving 7 bases of the junction unmatched. Looked up from germline, CDR1 is SGDLS and CDR2 is YYNGEE. CDR3 size: 14 residues. For the CDR3, the DNA is TGTGCCAGCAGCGCCGGACAGGGCTCGAATACGCAGTATTTT. It is translated as CASSAGQGSNTQYF.

This clone was counted between two and nine times. This chain joins TRBV29-1 and TRBJ2-7; TRBD1 agrees at 9 bases. Trimming removed 7 bases from V and 2 bases from J; junction bases left unmatched: 3. The CDR3 runs to 12 residues. CDR1 and CDR2 from the germline V gene are SQVTM and ANQGSEA. The CDR3 reads CSGRTGAYEQYF. CDR3 coding DNA: TGCAGCGGAAGGACAGGGGCCTACGAGCAGTACTTC.

This clone was picked up a small number of times. This chain uses TRBV21-1 with TRBJ2-7. TRBV21-1 is reported as a pseudogene. There are 17 residues in the CDR3. The CDR3 coding sequence is TGTGCCAGCAGCAAACCCCCCGTAAGAGTACGGACCTACGAGCAGTACGTC. It is translated as CASSKPPVRVRTYEQYV.

This clone was found a few times. The genes are TRBV19 and TRBJ2-1; TRBD1 or TRBD2 may be the D gene (5 bases each). Germline-derived CDR1 and CDR2 are LNHDA and SQIVND (reference sequence). The CDR3 has 14 amino acids. The V end lost 7 bases, the J end lost 7 bases, and 17 bases lay between the germline ends. The CDR3 spells CASTTHAGTNEQFF. The CDR3 nucleotides read TGTGCCAGTACTACCCACGCCGGGACGAATGAGCAGTTCTTC.

This chain uses TRBV5-4 with TRBJ2-3; 8 nucleotides align to TRBD2. This CDR3 region has 15 residues. Losses at the gene ends were 0 bases for V and 0 bases for J; bases not matched to a gene: 0. Germline V CDR1 and CDR2: SGHNT, YYREEE (reference sequence). As DNA, the CDR3 is TGTGCCAGCAGCTTGGAGCGGGGGAGCACAGATACGCAGTATTTT. It encodes CASSLERGSTDTQYF.

This clone was observed a few times. V gene TRBV5-1 combines with J gene TRBJ2-5; D might be TRBD1 or TRBD2, each matching 5 bases. V lost 4 bases and J 1 base, leaving 11 bases between the germline ends. Germline CDR1 and CDR2: SGHRS and YFSETQ. The CDR3 covers 14 residues. The CDR3 bases are TGCGCCAGCAGCAATGCCGGGACCCAAGAGACCCAGTACTTC. As protein: CASSNAGTQETQYF.

This clone was seen more than once but under ten times. The V gene is TRBV14, the J gene TRBJ2-2; D is undetermined. CDR1 and CDR2 from the germline V gene are SGHDN and FVKESK. V was shortened by 1 base and J by 2 bases, with 8 bases between the two germline ends. The CDR3 runs 15 residues. The CDR3 protein is CASSQGGVNTGELFF. The CDR3 nucleotides read TGTGCCAGCAGCCAAGGTGGGGTAAACACCGGGGAGCTGTTTTTT.

The sample holds a few counts of this clone. The rearrangement uses TRBV19 and TRBJ1-1; 8 bases agree with TRBD1. The V segment lost 4 bases and the J segment 1 base; nucleotides outside the gene matches: 8. Germline assignment: CDR1 LNHDA and CDR2 SQIVND (reference sequence). This CDR3 has 16 amino acids. Here the CDR3 DNA reads TGTGCCAGTAGTACCTACTCCGGGACAGGGAACACTGAAGCTTTCTTT. It encodes CASSTYSGTGNTEAFF. The entire variable domain, with the rest obtained from reference TRBV19 and TRBJ1-1, is as follows: DGGITQSPKYLFRKEGQNVTLSCEQNLNHDAMYWYRQDPGQGLRLIYYSQIVNDFQKGDIAEGYSVSREKKESFPLTVTSAQKNPTAFYLCASSTYSGTGNTEAFFGQGTRLTVV.

This clone was observed a handful of times. The chain carries TRBV29-1 and TRBJ2-5; tentatively, D is TRBD1 or TRBD2 (5 bases each). CDR1 and CDR2 from the germline V gene are SQVTM and ANQGSEA. V lost 7 bases to trimming and J lost 5 bases, with 11 bases between them. This CDR3 contains 11 residues. CDR3 nucleotides: TGCAGCGCCCAGGGCGGGGAGACCCAGTACTTC. This gives the protein CSAQGGETQYF.

The chain links TRBV5-4 to TRBJ2-7; D is unresolved. V was clipped by 2 bases and J by 0 bases, with 6 bases between them. This CDR3 comprises 13 residues. Germline assignment: CDR1 SGHNT and CDR2 YYREEE (reference sequence). CDR3 bases: TGTGCCAGCAGCTTACAGAGCTCCTACGAGCAGTACTTC. This translates into CASSLQSSYEQYF.

The gene calls are TRBV7-9 and TRBJ1-1; D is perhaps TRBD1 (5 bases). V was shortened by 2 bases and J by 6 bases, with 13 bases between the two germline ends. The CDR3 is 14 residues long. CDR1 is SEHNR, CDR2 FQNEAQ, per germline (reference sequence). CDR3: CASSLTGASAEAFF. The CDR3 DNA reads as TGTGCCAGCAGCTTAACTGGGGCTAGCGCTGAAGCTTTCTTT.